This TCR beta chain was sequenced in a study of T-cell memory formation after mild COVID-19 (dated by TCRdb to the early 2020s). Background on the whole study: Most TCR sequence clusters were specific to one of the two donors. Longitudinal TCRalpha and TCRbeta repertoire sequencing tracked T-cell clones expanding and contracting after mild COVID-19 in a couple of donors. Two young, previously healthy adult volunteers, one female and one male, were included in the cohort.

Ficoll-Paque density gradient centrifugation was the method used to isolate PBMCs. About this clonotype itself: No antigen is known for it. The sample holds no much larger clone one base away, and base qualities are not on file.

TCRdb lists the instrument as Illumina NovaSeq 6000. TCRalpha and TCRbeta cDNA libraries were built by 5'RACE with constant-segment primers, adding sample barcodes and unique molecular identifiers. RNA was extracted from every sample with Trizol reagent. Library amplification was performed in two PCR steps, and a second sample barcode and Illumina TruSeq adapters were introduced in the second step. Sequencing of libraries was performed on an Illumina NovaSeq with 2 x 150 bp paired-end reads. The paper's processing steps were these. Reads were demultiplexed and collapsed into UMI-guided consensus sequences with migec v1.2.7. Using mixcr v2.1.11, the UMI consensuses were aligned to TRA and TRB V and J templates and assembled into clonotypes. A clonotype was counted as expanded or contracted only if both edgeR and NoisET called the change significant, with noise models trained on biological replicates. For edgeR calls, the cutoffs were a false discovery rate-adjusted p below 0.01 and a log2 fold-change threshold of 1. As an exploratory analysis of dynamics, PCA with hierarchical clustering was applied to max-normalized trajectories of the 1000 most abundant clonotypes. Each responding clone was given a CD4 or CD8 phenotype based on the CD4+ and CD8+ repertoires, which had been sequenced separately. The public sequencing data were trimmed at Q25 with fastp and processed into clonotypes with MiXCR by TCRdb, which kept only in-frame beta chains. Every entry covers one CDR3 protein and lists the most common genes and DNA from its rows. Clone size and V and J calls follow TCRdb, not the original study. The sample profile shows hundreds of thousands of distinct CDR3 sequences; roughly 18% of them were found once. The top ten clones comprise about 12% of the sample.

The CDR3, cysteine through phenylalanine, is 15 amino acids long. Only the CDR3 DNA is retained, 45 bases long and in frame from the first base. The germline V gene gives CDR1 as LGHNT and CDR2 as FRNRAP. V is shortened by 0 bases, J by 3 bases, and the region joining them spans 8 bases. The full study reports these points: The study included only two mild cases, and larger cohorts that include severe cases with pre-infection samples were judged to be necessary. Contracting CD4+ clones were found mainly in CM and EM memory subsets, while CD8+ clones were enriched in EMRA. Some responding clones were detected in pre-infection memory, which suggested that pre-existing cross-reactive memory T cells had joined the SARS-CoV-2 response. Whether the second-wave clones peaking on day 37 were SARS-CoV-2 specific was not confirmed. Clones that contracted from day 15 to 85 showed balanced CD4/CD8 phenotypes, whereas a second wave of clones that expanded from day 15 to 37 leaned towards CD4+.

The sequenced material came from PBMCs or a T cell subset sorted from them (not recorded which). The chain is made from TRBV12-5 and TRBJ2-2; TRBD2 might be the D gene, on 6 matching bases. The sequence was obtained from an adult woman who had mild COVID-19 (a few samples of this study predate the infection). The sample titles of this study are shuffled in the database, so cell type and time point are left out; the donor was told from shared clones. CDR3 reads: CASGLVLADTGELFF. In nucleotide form, the sequence is TGTGCTAGTGGTTTGGTACTAGCAGACACCGGGGAGCTGTTTTTT.